The rows below give T cell receptor beta chains drawn from one sample of a study of blood T cell repertoires in COVID-19. Sequencing used immunoSEQ multiplex PCR; TCRdb keeps in-frame clones, though not all of them. This sample yields around 94,000 clones, of which 75% to 90% are seen a single time; approximately 1.6% belongs to the top ten. The sequenced material came from peripheral blood. Receptors were obtained from a man at least 80 years old with acute or convalescent COVID-19. Each CDR3 is given with its conserved first and last residue. A D gene is named only where the DNA matches it firmly. Clone size, where shown, is once, few, many, or a class for clones that have expanded.

cdr3_length,d_call,v_call,j_call,clone_size,cdr3_nt,cdr3_aa
17,NA,TRBV19,TRBJ1-2,NA,TGTGCCAGTAGTATCGGCCTGAGTCGCAGGCATAGCTATGGCTACACCTTC,CASSIGLSRRHSYGYTF
16,NA,TRBV5-4,TRBJ2-1,NA,TGTGCCAGCAGCTTGGGAAGTGGGGGCCCTATTAATGAGCAGTTCTTC,CASSLGSGGPINEQFF
14,TRBD2,TRBV5-6,TRBJ2-7,NA,TGTGCCAGCAGCTTACCAGCGGGAAGCTACGAGCAGTACTTC,CASSLPAGSYEQYF
18,NA,TRBV5-8,TRBJ1-5,NA,TGTGCCAGCAGCTTGGCCTACAGGGTTTCCTATAGCAATCAGCCCCAGCATTTT,CASSLAYRVSYSNQPQHF
14,NA,TRBV7-2,TRBJ1-2,NA,TGTGCCAGCAGCTTAGGGGGAGGACACCTCGGCTACACCTTC,CASSLGGGHLGYTF
14,NA,TRBV11-3,TRBJ2-3,NA,TGTGCCAGCAGTTCAGGTCCAGCCGGAGATACGCAGTATTTT,CASSSGPAGDTQYF
15,TRBD1,TRBV6-5,TRBJ1-3,NA,TGTGCCAGCATTAAGGACAGGGCGGGCGGAAACACCATATATTTT,CASIKDRAGGNTIYF
17,TRBD1,TRBV4-1,TRBJ2-5,NA,TGCGCCAGCAGCCAAGGGGGACAGGGGGCCCTGCAGGAGACCCAGTACTTC,CASSQGGQGALQETQYF
16,TRBD1,TRBV10-3,TRBJ1-6,once,TGTGCCATCAGTGAGTCAGGACAGGCCCCCAATTCACCCCTCCACTTT,CAISESGQAPNSPLHF
13,NA,TRBV6-5,TRBJ2-7,NA,TGTGCCAGCAGGACCAAATGGGGAGGCGAGCAGTACTTC,CASRTKWGGEQYF
15,TRBD1,TRBV7-2,TRBJ2-1,NA,TGTGCCAGCAGCTTAGAGGCAGGGGGCAGCGATGAGCAGTTCTTC,CASSLEAGGSDEQFF
17,TRBD2,TRBV27,TRBJ2-1,NA,TGTGCCAGCAGTTTATCCCGCGGGACTAGCGGGAGAGGGGAGCAGTTCTTC,CASSLSRGTSGRGEQFF
15,TRBD1,TRBV5-1,TRBJ1-2,NA,TGCGCCAGCAGCTACTGGGACAGCACTAACTATGGCTACACCTTC,CASSYWDSTNYGYTF
15,TRBD2,TRBV18,TRBJ2-1,NA,TGTGCCAGCTCGCCAACTAGCGGCTCCTACAATGAGCAGTTCTTC,CASSPTSGSYNEQFF
15,NA,TRBV6-5,TRBJ1-2,NA,TGTGCCAGCAGTCTAGAGCCCGGGTCGAACTATGGCTACACCTTC,CASSLEPGSNYGYTF
14,TRBD1,TRBV5-6,TRBJ1-2,once,TGTGCCAGCAGCTGGGACAGGGGAGTAGGTGGCTACACCTTC,CASSWDRGVGGYTF
14,TRBD1,TRBV3-1/TRBV3-2,TRBJ2-7,NA,TGTGCCAGCAGAGGGACAGGCAGCTCCTACGAGCAGTACTTC,CASRGTGSSYEQYF
18,TRBD1,TRBV7-9,TRBJ2-6,NA,TGTGCCAGCAGCATCGGACAGGGGGTGTCCCCTGGGGCCAACGTCCTGACTTTC,CASSIGQGVSPGANVLTF
16,NA,TRBV6-2/TRBV6-3,TRBJ2-2,NA,TGTGCCAGCAGTTGGTCGGGAGAGGCGAACACCGGGGAGCTGTTTTTT,CASSWSGEANTGELFF
13,NA,TRBV6-5,TRBJ2-5,NA,TGTGCCAGCGGGAAGCGGTACCAAGAGACCCAGTACTTC,CASGKRYQETQYF
13,NA,TRBV19,TRBJ2-1,NA,TGTGCCAGTAGCGTAGGCGGGAACAATGAGCAGTTCTTC,CASSVGGNNEQFF
17,TRBD1,TRBV7-2,TRBJ1-3,NA,TGTGCCAGCAGCTTACTCTGGACAGGGGGCTCTGGAAACACCATATATTTT,CASSLLWTGGSGNTIYF
16,TRBD1,TRBV7-3,TRBJ1-1,once,TGTGCCAGCAGCCTATCGGGACAGAATTTAAACACTGAAGCTTTCTTT,CASSLSGQNLNTEAFF
15,TRBD1,TRBV2,TRBJ2-3,NA,TGTGCCAGCCCGTCGGACAGGGGGCATCCAGATACGCAGTATTTT,CASPSDRGHPDTQYF
17,TRBD2,TRBV3-1/TRBV3-2,TRBJ2-3,NA,TGTGCCAGCAGCCAGTCGGTAAAAGCGGGAGCCCAAGATACGCAGTATTTT,CASSQSVKAGAQDTQYF
15,NA,TRBV10-1,TRBJ1-3,NA,TGCGCCAGCAGTGTAGGACACAACTCTGGAAACACCATATATTTT,CASSVGHNSGNTIYF
14,TRBD1,TRBV7-3,TRBJ2-3,NA,TGTGCCAGCAGCCCGGGACAGAGCACAGATACGCAGTATTTT,CASSPGQSTDTQYF
15,NA,TRBV24-1,TRBJ2-1,NA,TGTGCCACCAGTGATTCACGACTAAGCGTATTTGAGCAGTTCTTC,CATSDSRLSVFEQFF
15,NA,TRBV28,TRBJ2-1,NA,TGTGCCAGCAGTTCCCGGACTCAGTCCTACAATGAGCAGTTCTTC,CASSSRTQSYNEQFF
17,TRBD2,TRBV7-9,TRBJ2-3,NA,TGTGCCAGCAGCTCCGTGGGACTAGCGGGAGGCACAGATACGCAGTATTTT,CASSSVGLAGGTDTQYF
13,TRBD2,TRBV12-3/TRBV12-4,TRBJ2-1,NA,TGTGCCAGCAGTCCTAGCGGGAGGGGTGAGCAGTTCTTC,CASSPSGRGEQFF